The TCR beta chain under discussion was sequenced for a study of tissue T cells after allogeneic stem cell transplantation. Study findings and constraints: Limitations included a small, clinically heterogeneous cohort and limited sampling depth. In patients and mice, blood and spleen missed much of tissue repertoire. Shared clones across patients were few; motif clustering revealed tissue-specific shared signatures.

In the case of this clone: Its antigen is as yet unknown.

Sequenced by immunoSEQ multiplex PCR; TCRdb stores in-frame clones only, minus some. The sample carries 35,000 to 50,000 clones, roughly 89% recorded once. CDR1 MNHNS and CDR2 SASEGT come from the germline V gene. This CDR3 contains 14 residues. Trimming removed 0 bases from V and 9 bases from J, with 13 bases in between. The sequence came from a woman aged 40 to 75 who later had graft-versus-host disease after an allogeneic stem cell transplant. This chain links TRBV6-1 with TRBJ2-3, with D perhaps TRBD2 (5 bases). Here the sequenced sample was blood, taken before transplantation. The CDR3 DNA is TGTGCCAGCAGTGAAGCAGGGATTTCGGGGACGCAGTATTTT. Residues: CASSEAGISGTQYF.